The present TCR beta chain was sequenced within a study of blood T cell repertoires in COVID-19. Study-wide context: Nucleic acid was either cDNA or gDNA, and it came from T cells, B-cell-depleted T cells, or PBMCs.

The CDR3 has 14 residues. Germline-derived CDR1 and CDR2 are SNHLY and FYNNEI. The V end was cut by 3 bases, the J end by 0 bases, with 9 bases between. The authors' processing: Amplifying reference gene primers gave estimates of nucleated cell counts. The method was immunoSEQ multiplex PCR; TCRdb's version includes in-frame clones alone and lacks a portion of them. That table is the source of V, J and clone size, and D and trimming were worked out from the DNA. Of over 200,000 clones listed, 81% were seen once; the top ten hold roughly 8.7%. Grouping used clinical history reported by participants in a survey and questionnaire.

The V call is TRBV2, the J call TRBJ2-7; no firm D call. The source is a man aged 35-49 years who had recovered from COVID-19. Source material: PBMCs or T cells enriched from blood (not recorded which). Here the CDR3 DNA reads TGTGCCAGCAGTGAGGTTACAGCCTCCTACGAGCAGTACTTC. This encodes CASSEVTASYEQYF.